This T cell receptor beta chain was observed in a study of blood T cell repertoires in COVID-19. Study in general: Donors in the United States, Italy and Spain gave samples during acute or convalescent COVID-19.

This CDR3 is built from 15 residues. Trimming took 4 bases from V and 8 from J; bases not matched to a gene: 8. Germline lookup yields CDR1 LGHNA and CDR2 YSLEER. The data were produced by immunoSEQ multiplex PCR, yet TCRdb's version contains in-frame clones alone and is incomplete. The table lists around 87,000 clones, about four fifths of them singletons. Material for sequencing was peripheral blood. This TCR was sampled from an elderly woman with acute or convalescent COVID-19. The rearrangement links TRBV4-3 to TRBJ2-1; 10 bases map to TRBD1. In DNA form, the CDR3 reads TGCGCCAGCAGCCGGGGACAGGGGACCTGGGATGAGCAGTTCTTC. This codes for CASSRGQGTWDEQFF.